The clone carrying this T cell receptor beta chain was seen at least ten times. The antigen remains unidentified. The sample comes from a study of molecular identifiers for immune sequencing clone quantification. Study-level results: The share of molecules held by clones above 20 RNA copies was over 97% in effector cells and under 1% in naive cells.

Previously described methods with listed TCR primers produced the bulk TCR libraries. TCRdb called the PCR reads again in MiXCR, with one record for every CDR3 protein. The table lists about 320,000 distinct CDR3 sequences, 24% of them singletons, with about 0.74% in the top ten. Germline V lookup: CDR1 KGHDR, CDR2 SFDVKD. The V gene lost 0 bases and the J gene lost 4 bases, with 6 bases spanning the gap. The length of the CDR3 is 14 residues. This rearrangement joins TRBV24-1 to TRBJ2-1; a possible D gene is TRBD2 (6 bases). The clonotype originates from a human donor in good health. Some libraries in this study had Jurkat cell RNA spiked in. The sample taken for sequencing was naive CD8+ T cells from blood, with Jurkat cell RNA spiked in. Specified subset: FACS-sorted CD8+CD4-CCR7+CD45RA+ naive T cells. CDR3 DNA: TGTGCCACCAGTGATTTGCGGGGGTACAATGAGCAGTTCTTC. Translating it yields CATSDLRGYNEQFF.